This TCR beta chain is from a study of cytomegalovirus exposure and HLA in healthy donors. Both 60 Vbeta primers and 13 Jbeta primers went into the PCR. Profiled with immunoSEQ multiplex PCR; TCRdb holds only in-frame clones, not every one. The sample totals about 84,000 clones. Study-wide results and limits: Later on, an analysis tied roughly 17,000 TCR beta sequences to HLA alleles at 0.05 false discovery rate. Reported performance of the classifier showed diagnosis of cytomegalovirus status with high specificity and sensitivity.

This CDR3 has 13 amino acids. Per the germline V gene, CDR1 is KGHSH and CDR2 is LQKENI. V was trimmed by 2 bases and J by 4 bases, leaving 6 bases between them. Donors consisted of healthy bone marrow donors. As regards this clone: Its antigen is not identified.

The origin of this receptor is a man aged 50 or older in good health and CMV-seronegative. V usage is TRBV18 and J usage is TRBJ2-4; D uncertain. Sequenced input: PBMCs. DNA for the CDR3: TGTGCCAGCTCACCAGATACAAAAAACATTCAGTACTTC. Amino acid sequence: CASSPDTKNIQYF. Full variable domain (missing parts from reference TRBV18 and TRBJ2-4): NAGVMQNPRHLVRRRGQEARLRCSPMKGHSHVYWYRQLPEEGLKFMVYLQKENIIDESGMPKERFSAEFPKEGPSILRIQQVVRGDSAAYFCASSPDTKNIQYFGAGTRLSVL.